This T cell receptor beta chain was captured in a study of cytomegalovirus exposure and HLA in healthy donors. At the level of the study: Counted in an early data release were 65 million to 100 million unique TCRs from HLA-typed donors. Assignment to the Caucasian-associated ancestry cluster applied to around 76% of the 300 to 500 genotyped donors.

The study's findings and limits: Donor immune exposure was known only as CMV serostatus.

CDR1 is SGHTA, CDR2 FQGTGA, per germline. The CDR3 has 16 amino acids. The V gene lost 1 base and the J gene lost 6 bases, with 19 bases spanning the gap. The PCR used 60 Vbeta and 13 Jbeta primers. Profiling relied on immunoSEQ multiplex PCR, and the TCRdb table lists in-frame clones only, not all of them. The data contain about 160,000 clones, about 71% of them singletons. A remark on this clone: No antigen is known for it.

The specimen sequenced was PBMCs. V is TRBV7-3 and J is TRBJ2-7, with a tentative D call TRBD2 (6 bases). The sequence was obtained from a woman in her twenties or thirties in good health and CMV-seronegative. The CDR3 nucleotides read TGTGCCAGCAGCTTAATTGGTGGTCGGATGGGAGGCGAGCAGTACTTC. Its translation is CASSLIGGRMGGEQYF.